This TCR beta chain stems from a study of post-analysis software for immune sequencing data. As to this clonotype: Its antigen remains unknown.

After removal of 0 bases from V and 9 bases from J, the junction contained 14 bases not matched to a gene. There are 18 residues in the CDR3. Per germline, CDR1 DFQATT and CDR2 SNEGSKA (reference sequence). Study findings and constraints: About 5 TRBV segments occurring more often in patients than controls included TRBV5-6, TRBV5-1 and TRBV20-1. Controls' normalized Chao1 diversity significantly exceeded that of multiple sclerosis patients.

Each TCR beta cDNA library carried unique molecular identifiers. From the PCR reads, TCRdb called clonotypes with MiXCR, one entry per CDR3 protein. The repertoire has about 680,000 distinct CDR3 sequences, 55% to 70% of them found once; the top ten carry about 11%. The chain is built from TRBV20-1 and TRBJ1-6; 10 positions match TRBD1. The TCR originated in a girl aged 2-9 years with multiple sclerosis. Sequencing input: blood. The CDR3 loop reads CSARDRDRGLIGFSPLHF. The CDR3 region has the DNA TGCAGTGCTAGAGATCGGGACAGGGGTCTTATAGGGTTTTCACCCCTCCACTTT.